This TCR beta chain was captured by sequencing in a study of blood T cell repertoires in COVID-19. The germline V gene encodes CDR1 SNHLY and CDR2 FYNNEI. Trimming took 7 bases from V and 3 from J, leaving 12 bases between them. CDR3 length: 14 amino acids. The table came from immunoSEQ multiplex PCR; TCRdb's copy has only in-frame clones and leaves some out. Counted here are under 150,000 clones, roughly four fifths occurring once; the ten biggest clones make up 5.5% to 7%. The TCR comes from a human donor in a cohort sampled during active COVID-19. J is TRBJ1-4 and V is TRBV2; D possibly corresponds to TRBD1 (5 bases). The sample taken for sequencing was peripheral blood. The CDR3 protein is CASTLDRANEKLFF. The CDR3 DNA reads TGTGCCAGCACCTTAGACAGAGCTAATGAAAAACTGTTTTTT. The full variable domain, with the rest looked up from reference TRBV2 and TRBJ1-4, is EPEVTQTPSHQVTQMGQEVILRCVPISNHLYFYWYRQILGQKVEFLVSFYNNEISEKSEIFDDQFSVERPDGSNFTLKIRSTKLEDSAMYFCASTLDRANEKLFFGSGTQLSVL.